This TCR beta chain was retrieved from a study of shared clonotypes between healthy human individuals. The overall study: Plates per donor: three CD4 naive, three CD4 memory, two CD8 naive, one CD8 memory.

Researchers ran the assay at a deep level. Measured with immunoSEQ multiplex PCR; TCRdb has only the in-frame clones, and not every one. The profile shows roughly 2 million clones, about 95% of them singletons. In the case of this clone: Its target is unknown.

CDR1 and CDR2 from the germline V gene are SNHLY and FYNNEI. V trimming: 4 bases; J trimming: 4 bases; junction bases outside the gene matches: 8. There are 15 residues in the CDR3. General observations from the study: Four donors shared 5% to 5.5% of their naive CD4 clonotypes. Sampling covered nothing but blood. Tissue TCR repertoires likely differ from those found in blood.

The specimen sequenced was naive CD4+ T cells sorted from blood. Subset denoted: CD45RA+ positively selected. The TCR comes from a man younger than 35 in good health. The V gene is TRBV2, the J gene TRBJ2-7; TRBD2 matches 9 bases. CDR3 amino acids: CASSGERGVGYEQYF. CDR3 coding DNA: TGTGCCAGCAGTGGTGAGCGGGGGGTCGGATACGAGCAGTACTTC. Using reference TRBV2 and TRBJ2-7 for the parts outside the CDR3, the full variable domain is EPEVTQTPSHQVTQMGQEVILRCVPISNHLYFYWYRQILGQKVEFLVSFYNNEISEKSEIFDDQFSVERPDGSNFTLKIRSTKLEDSAMYFCASSGERGVGYEQYFGPGTRLTVT.